This T cell receptor (beta chain) was profiled in a study of identical twins. Every sampled donor was Caucasian and healthy. cDNA molecules carried unique molecular identifiers, and template switching added a universal primer site. TCRdb re-called the 5' RACE reads with MiXCR, one entry per CDR3 protein. The sample contains 200,000 to 300,000 distinct CDR3 sequences, about 7% of which appear only once. Germline V gives CDR1 MDHEN, CDR2 SYDVKM. The CDR3 is 14 amino acids. Trimming at V came to 4 bases and at J to 8 bases, leaving 6 bases not matched to a gene. This clonotype was observed a few times. These data were also filed under a second study, of yellow fever vaccine responses in identical twins. That publication notes: Twins showed a vaccine T cell response that reportedly seemed partly convergent, partly personalized.

The sequence derives from a young woman in good health. J is TRBJ1-4 and V is TRBV28; 8 bases map to TRBD1. The sequenced sample consisted of memory (CD45RO+) T cells sorted from blood. In nucleotides, the CDR3 is TGTGCCAGCAGTTCTGACAGGGGTGAGGAAAAACTGTTTTTT. It codes for CASSSDRGEEKLFF.